A selection of T cell receptor beta chains follows, all from one sample in a study of blood T cells in healthy people across ages. TCRdb re-called the 5' RACE reads through MiXCR, storing one row per CDR3 protein. The data contain 790,000 or so distinct CDR3 sequences, 46% of them seen just once; the ten biggest clones take up about a sixth. Sequencing input: blood. The receptors were gathered from an elderly man in good health. The CDR3 runs from the conserved cysteine through the conserved F or W. D genes are given only for firm matches. The size of a clone is reported for some rows only, either as once, few or many, or as a class for expanded clones.

clone size,D gene,V gene,J gene,CDR3 protein,CDR3 DNA
few,.,TRBV29-1,TRBJ1-2,CSVVVGDYDGYTF,TGCAGCGTTGTTGTAGGGGATTATGATGGCTACACCTTC
.,.,TRBV29-1,TRBJ2-7,CSVEVAHDYEQYF,TGCAGCGTTGAGGTAGCCCACGACTACGAGCAGTACTTC
few,TRBD1,TRBV7-7,TRBJ2-5,CASSADRGQGVTQYF,TGTGCCAGCAGCGCCGACCGGGGACAGGGAGTGACCCAGTACTTC
few,TRBD2,TRBV28,TRBJ2-7,CASSLSGGLREQYF,TGTGCCAGCAGCCTTAGCGGGGGCCTTAGGGAGCAGTACTTC
.,.,TRBV4-2,TRBJ1-2,CASSQGGAEGYTF,TGTGCCAGCAGCCAAGGGGGGGCGGAAGGCTACACCTTC
.,TRBD2,TRBV29-1,TRBJ2-1,CSGKGLERGNEQFF,TGCAGCGGGAAGGGACTAGAGCGGGGGAATGAGCAGTTCTTC
few,.,TRBV29-1,TRBJ2-1,CSVVLSGAYQYNEQFF,TGCAGCGTTGTTCTGTCGGGGGCTTACCAATACAATGAGCAGTTCTTC
.,.,TRBV7-9,TRBJ1-4,CATRQNEKLFF,TGTGCCACAAGACAGAATGAAAAACTGTTTTTT
few,.,TRBV7-2,TRBJ2-1,CASSEGLPQETQFF,TGTGCCAGCAGCGAGGGACTCCCGCAGGAGACCCAGTTCTTC
few,TRBD1,TRBV20-1,TRBJ2-7,CSAGKGAHEQYF,TGCAGTGCGGGGAAGGGGGCCCACGAGCAGTACTTC